This entry describes one TCR beta chain. No cognate antigen has been identified for it. Base qualities are not provided; no much larger clone lies one nucleotide away. The CDR3 sequence holds 19 residues, the cysteine and phenylalanine included. Of all the DNA, just the CDR3 is kept, 57 bases in frame from base 1. CDR1 and CDR2, looked up from the germline V gene, are LGHNT and FRNRAP. The junction shows trimming of 2 bases on V and 3 bases on J, and the gene matches do not reach 17 bases of it. The library was generated by the immunoSEQ multiplex PCR assay. In the original analysis: A statistical classification framework was built for diagnosing cytomegalovirus status from the catalog of TCR beta chain sequences. In TCRdb, the immuneACCESS table is reduced to in-frame sequences with V and J assigned. These tables do not hold every clone; where another copy was compared, an unresolved V gene accounts for under half, and the others remain unexplained. V, J and clone size reflect that table, while D and trimming were determined from the DNA. This sample comprises 140,000 or so clones, nearly 90% of them detected only once. Around 9% of the sample is in the top ten clones.

Donors formed part of the validation cohort, which comprised about 130 subjects and was distinct from the first cohort of several hundred subjects. This sample stems from a study of cytomegalovirus exposure and HLA in healthy donors (dated by TCRdb to about 2017). In the study overall: The 666 repertoires of the first cohort and the 120 validation repertoires were produced on the same platform, according to a later analysis. The study was designed to test whether signatures of past pathogen exposure could be identified by cataloging public T cell receptors. Besides the first cohort of roughly 700 subjects, a separate validation cohort made up of 95 to 150 different subjects was used. The study combined high-throughput TCR immunosequencing, statistical association of individual TCRs with disease status, and machine learning to predict cytomegalovirus infection status.

Overall results and qualifications from the work: In a later analysis, TCRs clustered in the first cohort were found to also tend to co-occur in the approximately 120 validation repertoires, with about 94% of cluster scores above 0. In both the original and validation cohorts, the classifier was reported to diagnose cytomegalovirus status with high specificity and sensitivity. It was suggested by the authors that the approach could potentially be generalized to other disease states and immunological phenotypes. Across donors, most TCR sequences were observed very rarely, whereas some public TCRs were present in many individuals. Three of the identified cytomegalovirus-associated TCR beta chains were confirmed in vitro to be specific for cytomegalovirus antigens. A later analysis lacked HLA typing for the validation cohort, so it scored co-occurrence in that cohort across all 120 or so repertoires. A total of fewer than 200 TCR beta chains were listed by the study as associated with cytomegalovirus.

This receptor chain uses TRBV12-5 and TRBJ2-7, with 9 bases aligning to TRBD1. The sample was PBMCs. The receptor was isolated from a woman between 18 and 30 years old in good health and CMV-seropositive. The CDR3 protein is CASGLPRWGTGQEDYEQYF. The DNA sequence follows: TGTGCTAGTGGTTTGCCCCGGTGGGGGACAGGGCAGGAAGACTACGAGCAGTACTTC.